This TCR beta chain originates from a study of cytomegalovirus exposure and HLA in healthy donors. Study information: Within the Caucasian-associated ancestry cluster were more than 75% of the approximately 370 genotyped donors.

Germline CDR1 reads SNHLY; CDR2 reads FYNNEI. The CDR3 totals 13 residues. PCR employed 60 Vbeta and 13 Jbeta primers. Some clones are missing from TCRdb's copy, which holds only in-frame ones; the method was immunoSEQ multiplex PCR. The repertoire consists of roughly 120,000 clones, with around 74% occurring once and the leading ten covering approximately 28%. This TCR was sampled from a man in his 60s in good health and CMV-seropositive. The sample comprised PBMCs. This chain connects TRBV2 to TRBJ1-5; a weak D match, TRBD2 (7 bases). The DNA matches TRBJ2-3 better at its end, which makes the J call doubtful. For the CDR3, the DNA is TGTGCCAGCAGGGGGGGGCCTCGTTGGCCCCAGTATTTT. The encoded protein is CASRGGPRWPQYF.